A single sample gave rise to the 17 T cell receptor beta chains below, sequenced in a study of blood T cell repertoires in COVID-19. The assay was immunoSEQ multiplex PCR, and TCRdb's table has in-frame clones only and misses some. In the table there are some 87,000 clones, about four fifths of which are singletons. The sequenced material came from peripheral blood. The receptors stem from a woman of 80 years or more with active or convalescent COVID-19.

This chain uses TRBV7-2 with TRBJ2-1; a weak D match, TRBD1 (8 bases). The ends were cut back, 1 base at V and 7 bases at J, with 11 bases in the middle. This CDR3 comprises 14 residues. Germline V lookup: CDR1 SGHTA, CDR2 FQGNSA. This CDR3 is CASSLDRGGNEQFF. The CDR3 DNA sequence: TGTGCCAGCAGCTTAGACAGGGGGGGAAATGAGCAGTTCTTC. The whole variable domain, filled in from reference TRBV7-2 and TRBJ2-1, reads GAGVSQSPSNKVTEKGKDVELRCDPISGHTALYWYRQSLGQGLEFLIYFQGNSAPDKSGLPSDRFSAERTGGSVSTLTIQRTQQEDSAVYLCASSLDRGGNEQFFGPGTRLTVL.

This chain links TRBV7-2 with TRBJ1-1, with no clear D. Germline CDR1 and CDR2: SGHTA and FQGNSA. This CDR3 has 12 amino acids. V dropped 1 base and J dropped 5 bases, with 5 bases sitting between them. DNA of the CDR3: TGTGCCAGCAGCTTAGGTTATACTGAAGCTTTCTTT. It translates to CASSLGYTEAFF.

Here the CDR3 DNA reads TGTGCCAGCAGTTTCGGGCAGGGCGAACTGTTTTTT. Translation: CASSFGQGELFF. This sequence joins TRBV27 and TRBJ2-2; tentative D call: TRBD1 (5 bases). Germline V gene data show CDR1 as MNHEY and CDR2 as SMNVEV (reference sequence). CDR3 length equals 12 residues. V was clipped by 3 bases and J by 14 bases, with 13 bases between them.

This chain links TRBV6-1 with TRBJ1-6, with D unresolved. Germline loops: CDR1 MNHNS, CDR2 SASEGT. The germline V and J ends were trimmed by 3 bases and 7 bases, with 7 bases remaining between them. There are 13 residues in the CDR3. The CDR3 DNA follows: TGTGCCAGCAGTGAGGCGGGAAATTCACCCCTCCACTTT. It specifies CASSEAGNSPLHF.

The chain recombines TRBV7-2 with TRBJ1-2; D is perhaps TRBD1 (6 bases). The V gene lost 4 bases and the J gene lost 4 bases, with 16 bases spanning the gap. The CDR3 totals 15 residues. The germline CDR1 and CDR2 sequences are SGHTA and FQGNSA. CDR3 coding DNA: TGTGCCAGCAGCTCCTCGACAGGAGGATCCTATGGCTACACCTTC. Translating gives CASSSSTGGSYGYTF.

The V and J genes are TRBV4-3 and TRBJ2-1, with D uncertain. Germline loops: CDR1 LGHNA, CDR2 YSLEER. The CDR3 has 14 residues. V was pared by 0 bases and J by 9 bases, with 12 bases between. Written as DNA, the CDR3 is TGCGCCAGCAGCCAAGACAAAACAGCTCTTGAGCAGTTCTTC. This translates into CASSQDKTALEQFF.

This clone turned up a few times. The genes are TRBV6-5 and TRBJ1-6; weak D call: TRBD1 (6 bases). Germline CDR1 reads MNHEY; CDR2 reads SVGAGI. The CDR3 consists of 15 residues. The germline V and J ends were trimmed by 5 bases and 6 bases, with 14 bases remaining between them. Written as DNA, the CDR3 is TGTGCCAGCAGTCCCCGCCGGGACACTAATTCACCCCTCCACTTT. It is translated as CASSPRRDTNSPLHF.

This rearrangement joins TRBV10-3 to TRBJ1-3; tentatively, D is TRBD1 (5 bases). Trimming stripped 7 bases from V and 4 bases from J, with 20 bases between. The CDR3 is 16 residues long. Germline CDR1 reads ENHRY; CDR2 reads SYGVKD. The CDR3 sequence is CAIISGGELRGNTIYF. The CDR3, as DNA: TGTGCCATCATTAGTGGAGGGGAACTCAGAGGAAACACCATATATTTT.

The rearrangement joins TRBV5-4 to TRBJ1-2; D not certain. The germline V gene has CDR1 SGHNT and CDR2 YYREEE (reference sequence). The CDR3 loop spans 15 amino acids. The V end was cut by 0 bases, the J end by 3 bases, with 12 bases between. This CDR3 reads CASSLEAGGDYGYTF. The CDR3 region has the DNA TGTGCCAGCAGCTTGGAGGCGGGTGGAGACTATGGCTACACCTTC.

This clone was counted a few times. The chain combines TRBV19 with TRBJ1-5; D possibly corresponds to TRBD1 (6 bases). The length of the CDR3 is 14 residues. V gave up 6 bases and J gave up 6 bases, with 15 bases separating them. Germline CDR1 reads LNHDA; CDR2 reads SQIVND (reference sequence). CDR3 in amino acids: CASSNTGYGQPQHF. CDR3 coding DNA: TGTGCCAGTAGCAACACAGGGTACGGTCAGCCCCAGCATTTT.

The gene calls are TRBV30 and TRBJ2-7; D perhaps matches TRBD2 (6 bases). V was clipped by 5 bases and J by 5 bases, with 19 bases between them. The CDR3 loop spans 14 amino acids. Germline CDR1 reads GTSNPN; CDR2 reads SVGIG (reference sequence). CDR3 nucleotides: TGTGCCTGGGACGGGACCCAGGGACTCAACGAGCAGTACTTC. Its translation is CAWDGTQGLNEQYF.

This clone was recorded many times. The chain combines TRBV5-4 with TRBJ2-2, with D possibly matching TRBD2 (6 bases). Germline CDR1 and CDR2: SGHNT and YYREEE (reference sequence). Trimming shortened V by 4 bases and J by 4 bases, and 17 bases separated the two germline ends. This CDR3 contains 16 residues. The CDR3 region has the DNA TGTGCCAGCAGCCCGGCGACTAGTTTTGGCACCGGGGAGCTGTTTTTT. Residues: CASSPATSFGTGELFF.

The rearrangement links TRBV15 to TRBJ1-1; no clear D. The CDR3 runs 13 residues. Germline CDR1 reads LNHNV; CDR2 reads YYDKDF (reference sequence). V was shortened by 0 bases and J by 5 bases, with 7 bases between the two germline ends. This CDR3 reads CATSREAATEAFF. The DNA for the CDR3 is TGTGCCACCAGCAGAGAAGCAGCGACTGAAGCTTTCTTT.

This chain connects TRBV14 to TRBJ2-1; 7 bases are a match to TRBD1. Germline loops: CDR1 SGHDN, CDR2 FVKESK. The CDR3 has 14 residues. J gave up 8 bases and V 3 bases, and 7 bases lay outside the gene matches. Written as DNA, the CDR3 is TGTGCCAGCAGCCATCTTGACAGGGCCGATGAGCAGTTCTTC. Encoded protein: CASSHLDRADEQFF.

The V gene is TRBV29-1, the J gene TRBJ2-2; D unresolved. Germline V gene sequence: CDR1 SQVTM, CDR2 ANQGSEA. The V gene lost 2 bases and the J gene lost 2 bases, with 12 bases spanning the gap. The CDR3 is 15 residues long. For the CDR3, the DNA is TGCAGCGTTGAAAAGGCAGGAATAAACACCGGGGAGCTGTTTTTT. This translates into CSVEKAGINTGELFF.

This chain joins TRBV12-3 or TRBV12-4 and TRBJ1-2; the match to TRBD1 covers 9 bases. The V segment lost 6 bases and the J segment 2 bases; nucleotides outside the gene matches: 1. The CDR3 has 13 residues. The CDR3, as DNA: TGTGCCAGCAGAACAGGGGGCAACTATGGCTACACCTTC. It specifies CASRTGGNYGYTF.

This CDR3 reads CASSHGQIGDEQFF. Here the CDR3 DNA reads TGTGCCAGCAGCCATGGACAGATTGGGGATGAGCAGTTCTTC. V is TRBV5-4 and J is TRBJ2-1; possibly TRBD1 for D (6 bases). Per the germline V gene, CDR1 is SGHNT and CDR2 is YYREEE (reference sequence). The germline V and J ends were trimmed by 4 bases and 8 bases, with 16 bases remaining between them. CDR3 length: 14 amino acids.